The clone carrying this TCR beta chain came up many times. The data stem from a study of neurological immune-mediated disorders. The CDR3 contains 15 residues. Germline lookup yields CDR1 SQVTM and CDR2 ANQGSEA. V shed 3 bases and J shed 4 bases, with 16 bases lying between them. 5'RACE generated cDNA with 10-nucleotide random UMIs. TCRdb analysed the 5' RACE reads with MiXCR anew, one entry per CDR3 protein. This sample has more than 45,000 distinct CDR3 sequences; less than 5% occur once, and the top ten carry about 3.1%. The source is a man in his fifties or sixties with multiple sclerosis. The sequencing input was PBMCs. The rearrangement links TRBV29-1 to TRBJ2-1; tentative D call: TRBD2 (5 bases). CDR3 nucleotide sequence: TGCAGCGTTGATCTAGCAGGAGAATCGTACAATGAGCAGTTCTTC. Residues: CSVDLAGESYNEQFF.